A selection of T cell receptor beta chains follows, all from one sample in a study of OX40 agonist ivuxolimab in advanced cancers. Generated by immunoSEQ multiplex PCR, the TCRdb table keeps only in-frame clones and is missing some. Of over 50,000 clones listed, around 92% are singletons. The sequencing used CD4+ or CD8+ T cells sorted from blood, collected in a trial of the OX40 agonist ivuxolimab. Receptors originate from an adult with an advanced solid tumor such as melanoma, head and neck, liver or kidney cancer. CDR3s include the opening cysteine and the closing phenylalanine or tryptophan. The order of the fields is CDR3 DNA, CDR3 protein, J gene, clone size, D gene, V gene. The D gene is left open where the match is weak. Some rows have no size entry. The others give once, few or many, or a class for an expanded clone.

cdr3_nt: TGTGCCAGTAGTATTACCGACACCGGGGAGCTGTTTTTT; cdr3_aa: CASSITDTGELFF; j_call: TRBJ2-2; clone_size: .; d_call: .; v_call: TRBV19
cdr3_nt: TGTGCCAGCAGCTTAGCCCGGGTGACAGATACGCAGTATTTT; cdr3_aa: CASSLARVTDTQYF; j_call: TRBJ2-3; clone_size: .; d_call: .; v_call: TRBV7-6
cdr3_nt: TGTGCCAGCAGTTTAATGGGGTTGGGGACGGCGAATCACAATGAGCAGTTCTTC; cdr3_aa: CASSLMGLGTANHNEQFF; j_call: TRBJ2-1; clone_size: .; d_call: .; v_call: TRBV27
cdr3_nt: TGTGCCAGCAGCCCGCTGGGGGAAGGGAACACTGAAGCTTTCTTT; cdr3_aa: CASSPLGEGNTEAFF; j_call: TRBJ1-1; clone_size: .; d_call: .; v_call: TRBV13
cdr3_nt: TGTGCCAGCAGTTACGCCTTTATTAATCAGCCCCAGCATTTT; cdr3_aa: CASSYAFINQPQHF; j_call: TRBJ1-5; clone_size: .; d_call: .; v_call: TRBV6-6
cdr3_nt: TGTGCCAGTAGTATAGTCTTATGGGGTCAGCCCCAGCATTTT; cdr3_aa: CASSIVLWGQPQHF; j_call: TRBJ1-5; clone_size: .; d_call: .; v_call: TRBV19
cdr3_nt: TGTGCCAGCAGTCCCGGGTCGTCCCCCTATGGCTACACCTTC; cdr3_aa: CASSPGSSPYGYTF; j_call: TRBJ1-2; clone_size: .; d_call: .; v_call: TRBV6-4
cdr3_nt: TGTGCCTCCGGACAGGGCCATAATTCACCCCTCCACTTT; cdr3_aa: CASGQGHNSPLHF; j_call: TRBJ1-6; clone_size: .; d_call: TRBD1; v_call: TRBV30
cdr3_nt: TGTGCCAGCAGCGTAGAACAGGGTTATGCCCACAATGAGCAGTTCTTC; cdr3_aa: CASSVEQGYAHNEQFF; j_call: TRBJ2-1; clone_size: .; d_call: .; v_call: TRBV9
cdr3_nt: TGTGCCAGCAGTGAAGGGAGTAACCAGGTCTATGGCTACACCTTC; cdr3_aa: CASSEGSNQVYGYTF; j_call: TRBJ1-2; clone_size: once; d_call: .; v_call: TRBV6-1
cdr3_nt: TGCGCCAGCAGCCGCGACAGGGTGAACACTGAAGCTTTCTTT; cdr3_aa: CASSRDRVNTEAFF; j_call: TRBJ1-1; clone_size: .; d_call: TRBD1; v_call: TRBV4-1
cdr3_nt: TGTGCCAGTAGTCCCTCTGGGGTCTCGGGCTATGGCTACACCTTC; cdr3_aa: CASSPSGVSGYGYTF; j_call: TRBJ1-2; clone_size: .; d_call: .; v_call: TRBV19
cdr3_nt: TGCGCCAGCAGCGGTGGGGTCTCTGGAAACACCATATATTTT; cdr3_aa: CASSGGVSGNTIYF; j_call: TRBJ1-3; clone_size: .; d_call: .; v_call: TRBV5-1
cdr3_nt: TGTGCCTGGATCCCCAGCGGGAAAGCTTTCTTT; cdr3_aa: CAWIPSGKAFF; j_call: TRBJ1-1; clone_size: .; d_call: .; v_call: TRBV30
cdr3_nt: TGTGCCTGGACCCTACGAAGGGGACTGGACTCCTACAATGAGCAGTTCTTC; cdr3_aa: CAWTLRRGLDSYNEQFF; j_call: TRBJ2-1; clone_size: .; d_call: .; v_call: TRBV30
cdr3_nt: TGTGCCAGCGTCCATACCTACGAGCAGTACTTC; cdr3_aa: CASVHTYEQYF; j_call: TRBJ2-7; clone_size: .; d_call: .; v_call: TRBV2
cdr3_nt: TGTGCCAGCAGTTTATCCCCTACAGATAGCTCTGGAAACACCATATATTTT; cdr3_aa: CASSLSPTDSSGNTIYF; j_call: TRBJ1-3; clone_size: .; d_call: .; v_call: TRBV28
cdr3_nt: TGTGCCAGCAGTTTGGGGGTAAACCACTATGGCTACACCTTC; cdr3_aa: CASSLGVNHYGYTF; j_call: TRBJ1-2; clone_size: once; d_call: .; v_call: TRBV6-5
cdr3_nt: TGTGCCAGCAGTTTATCGAGGACGTCGGGGACCCAGTACTTC; cdr3_aa: CASSLSRTSGTQYF; j_call: TRBJ2-5; clone_size: .; d_call: .; v_call: TRBV27
cdr3_nt: TGTGCCAGCAGTTACGGACAGAACACTGAAGCTTTCTTT; cdr3_aa: CASSYGQNTEAFF; j_call: TRBJ1-1; clone_size: .; d_call: .; v_call: TRBV6-5
cdr3_nt: TGTGCCAGCAGTGAAGGGGAATACAATGAGCAGTTCTTC; cdr3_aa: CASSEGEYNEQFF; j_call: TRBJ2-1; clone_size: .; d_call: .; v_call: TRBV6-1
cdr3_nt: TGTGCCAGCAGTTTTTCGACTAGGGGTGAGACCCAGTACTTC; cdr3_aa: CASSFSTRGETQYF; j_call: TRBJ2-5; clone_size: .; d_call: .; v_call: TRBV27
cdr3_nt: TGTGCCAGCAGTTCTGAACATAAAGGGTTTAGCAATCAGCCCCAGCATTTT; cdr3_aa: CASSSEHKGFSNQPQHF; j_call: TRBJ1-5; clone_size: .; d_call: .; v_call: TRBV28
cdr3_nt: TGTGCCAGTAGTATAGATCGGGGCCTTCACGGGGCCACCGGGGAGCTGTTTTTT; cdr3_aa: CASSIDRGLHGATGELFF; j_call: TRBJ2-2; clone_size: .; d_call: .; v_call: TRBV19
cdr3_nt: TGTGCCAGCAGCCCATCGACTAGTCGGCCAGATACGCAGTATTTT; cdr3_aa: CASSPSTSRPDTQYF; j_call: TRBJ2-3; clone_size: once; d_call: .; v_call: TRBV27
cdr3_nt: TGTGCCACCAGCACGACAGGGGCCACTTCAGGCTACACCTTC; cdr3_aa: CATSTTGATSGYTF; j_call: TRBJ1-2; clone_size: .; d_call: TRBD1; v_call: TRBV15
cdr3_nt: TGTGCCAGCAGGCCTTTGACCGCGACTAGCGGGTTGGGGAATGAGCAGTTCTTC; cdr3_aa: CASRPLTATSGLGNEQFF; j_call: TRBJ2-1; clone_size: .; d_call: TRBD2; v_call: TRBV28
cdr3_nt: TGTGCCGGTGACAGGGGGTTTAATGAAAAACTGTTTTTT; cdr3_aa: CAGDRGFNEKLFF; j_call: TRBJ1-4; clone_size: .; d_call: TRBD1; v_call: TRBV30
cdr3_nt: TGTGCCAGCAGCCCCAGGTCTCGAGAGACCCAGTACTTC; cdr3_aa: CASSPRSRETQYF; j_call: TRBJ2-5; clone_size: .; d_call: .; v_call: TRBV11-3
cdr3_nt: TGTGCCAGCAAGCCAGAATATAATTCACCCCTCCACTTT; cdr3_aa: CASKPEYNSPLHF; j_call: TRBJ1-6; clone_size: few; d_call: .; v_call: TRBV2
cdr3_nt: TGTGCCAGCAGCTCGTTGGGGCTGAACACTGAAGCTTTCTTT; cdr3_aa: CASSSLGLNTEAFF; j_call: TRBJ1-1; clone_size: .; d_call: .; v_call: TRBV7-9
cdr3_nt: TGTGCCTGGAGTGTTATGGACAGCTCTGGCTACACCTTC; cdr3_aa: CAWSVMDSSGYTF; j_call: TRBJ1-2; clone_size: .; d_call: .; v_call: TRBV30
cdr3_nt: TGTGCCAGCAGTCTCGGACAGACCTACGAGCAGTACTTC; cdr3_aa: CASSLGQTYEQYF; j_call: TRBJ2-7; clone_size: .; d_call: .; v_call: TRBV28
cdr3_nt: TGTGCCAGCAGTTACTCGATGGACCTGGGGCACCTGTACTTC; cdr3_aa: CASSYSMDLGHLYF; j_call: TRBJ2-5; clone_size: .; d_call: .; v_call: TRBV6-5
cdr3_nt: TGCGCCAGCAGCCAAGATGGGACTAGCGTCTCAACCGGGGAGCTGTTTTTT; cdr3_aa: CASSQDGTSVSTGELFF; j_call: TRBJ2-2; clone_size: medium-sized; d_call: TRBD2; v_call: TRBV4-1
cdr3_nt: TGTGCCAGCAGCCCCGGACAGAATCACTACGAGCAGTACTTC; cdr3_aa: CASSPGQNHYEQYF; j_call: TRBJ2-7; clone_size: .; d_call: .; v_call: TRBV7-8
cdr3_nt: TGCAGTGCTAGGGTTATAACTGAAGCTTTCTTT; cdr3_aa: CSARVITEAFF; j_call: TRBJ1-1; clone_size: once; d_call: .; v_call: TRBV20-1
cdr3_nt: TGTGCCAGCAGCCGGGGGGTTAGCACAGATACGCAGTATTTT; cdr3_aa: CASSRGVSTDTQYF; j_call: TRBJ2-3; clone_size: .; d_call: TRBD2; v_call: TRBV7-3
cdr3_nt: TGTGCCAGCAGCGTATTTGTTTCAGGGCGCACTGAAGCTTTCTTT; cdr3_aa: CASSVFVSGRTEAFF; j_call: TRBJ1-1; clone_size: .; d_call: .; v_call: TRBV9
cdr3_nt: TGTGCCACCAGCCCGACCGGGCAGGGATGGAGTGAGCAGTTCTTC; cdr3_aa: CATSPTGQGWSEQFF; j_call: TRBJ2-1; clone_size: .; d_call: .; v_call: TRBV15
cdr3_nt: TGTGCCAGCAGTTTATCAAAGGGGTTAAACACTGAAGCTTTCTTT; cdr3_aa: CASSLSKGLNTEAFF; j_call: TRBJ1-1; clone_size: .; d_call: .; v_call: TRBV27
cdr3_nt: TGTGCTAGTGGTCCAAAGACTCCGGCTAACTATGGCTACACCTTC; cdr3_aa: CASGPKTPANYGYTF; j_call: TRBJ1-2; clone_size: .; d_call: .; v_call: TRBV12-5
cdr3_nt: TGTGCCAGCAGCCAATTTGTTCAGGGGGGCAATCAGCCCCAGCATTTT; cdr3_aa: CASSQFVQGGNQPQHF; j_call: TRBJ1-5; clone_size: .; d_call: TRBD1; v_call: TRBV4-2
cdr3_nt: TGCGCCAGCAGCCCCCGTGGATTCGGGGGGGGTACAGATACGCAGTATTTT; cdr3_aa: CASSPRGFGGGTDTQYF; j_call: TRBJ2-3; clone_size: .; d_call: TRBD2; v_call: TRBV5-1
cdr3_nt: TGTGCCAGCAGTGCTGGGACAGGCCCCGAGCCCCAGCATTTT; cdr3_aa: CASSAGTGPEPQHF; j_call: TRBJ1-5; clone_size: few; d_call: TRBD1; v_call: TRBV2
cdr3_nt: TGTGCCAGCAGTTTTGGGGCGTTTATGAACACTGAAGCTTTCTTT; cdr3_aa: CASSFGAFMNTEAFF; j_call: TRBJ1-1; clone_size: .; d_call: .; v_call: TRBV28
cdr3_nt: TGCGCCAGCAGCCAAGTATTATCGGGACTAGGGGTCCAAGAGACCCAGTACTTC; cdr3_aa: CASSQVLSGLGVQETQYF; j_call: TRBJ2-5; clone_size: .; d_call: TRBD2; v_call: TRBV4-1
cdr3_nt: TGCGCCAGCAGCGGGAAAGTAGGGGGCCTGAACACTGAAGCTTTCTTT; cdr3_aa: CASSGKVGGLNTEAFF; j_call: TRBJ1-1; clone_size: .; d_call: TRBD1; v_call: TRBV5-1
cdr3_nt: TGTGCCAGCAGCCTCCTGTCAGGCCGACACAATGAGCAGTTCTTC; cdr3_aa: CASSLLSGRHNEQFF; j_call: TRBJ2-1; clone_size: .; d_call: .; v_call: TRBV14
cdr3_nt: TGTGCCAGCAGCGTCGGGGATACAAACTATGGCTACACCTTC; cdr3_aa: CASSVGDTNYGYTF; j_call: TRBJ1-2; clone_size: .; d_call: .; v_call: TRBV9
cdr3_nt: TGTGCCAGTAGCATCCGGGACAGGGGGACGCCCCAGCATTTT; cdr3_aa: CASSIRDRGTPQHF; j_call: TRBJ1-5; clone_size: .; d_call: TRBD1; v_call: TRBV19
cdr3_nt: TGTGCCAGCAGTTACTCGATGGCAGTTGAAGCTTTCTTT; cdr3_aa: CASSYSMAVEAFF; j_call: TRBJ1-1; clone_size: .; d_call: .; v_call: TRBV6-6